This TCR beta chain was identified in a study of blood T cell repertoires in COVID-19. About the study: Spain, Italy and the United States supplied samples that represented acute and convalescent COVID-19. Nucleic acid was either cDNA or gDNA, and it came from T cells, B-cell-depleted T cells, or PBMCs.

Per the study methods: Reference gene primer amplification gave estimated nucleated cell counts. Clones were sequenced by immunoSEQ multiplex PCR, and TCRdb holds only the in-frame ones, with some missing. V, J and clone size derive from that table, while D and trimming were established from the DNA sequence. The data hold some 220,000 clones, with about 88% observed a single time. Trimming took 0 bases from V and 10 from J, leaving 16 bases between them. Germline values: CDR1 MNHEY, CDR2 SVGAGI. CDR3 length equals 15 residues. The sample taken for sequencing was peripheral blood. This clonotype originated in a man aged 50-60 years who had recovered from COVID-19. The chain carries TRBV6-5 and TRBJ2-1; no clear D gene. CDR3 coding DNA: TGTGCCAGCAGTTACTCGTTTGTCTCCGGCGGAGAGCAGTTCTTC. Encoded protein: CASSYSFVSGGEQFF.